This TCR beta chain was recovered during a study of response to subunit inactivated influenza vaccine. General observations from the study: Authors suggested each seasonal flu vaccination may recruit only limited numbers of new T cells.

CDR3 length: 16 residues. Germline CDR1 and CDR2: GTSNPN and SVGIG (reference sequence). V was clipped by 1 base and J by 4 bases, with 19 bases between them. TCRdb redid the calling of the RT-PCR reads with MiXCR, one entry per CDR3 protein. The sample lists about 570,000 distinct CDR3 sequences, about 12% occurring once. This clonotype was found a few times. Its antigen is not known. V and J are TRBV30 and TRBJ1-2; D not certain. The input for sequencing was PBMCs from blood, taken on the day of vaccination. The sequence was collected from a man in his fifties who received an inactivated influenza vaccine. CDR3 protein: CAWSGPLSRRRYGYTF. For the CDR3, the DNA is TGTGCCTGGAGTGGCCCGTTAAGTCGGAGGCGCTATGGCTACACCTTC.